This T cell receptor (beta chain) derives from a study of T-cell memory formation after mild COVID-19 (dated by TCRdb to the early 2020s). Background on the whole study: TCR sequence clusters from the two donors were largely donor specific. Two young, previously healthy adult volunteers made up the cohort, one male and one female. Longitudinal TCRalpha and TCRbeta repertoire sequencing tracked T-cell clones expanding and contracting after mild COVID-19 in a couple of donors. On the study overall, not on this receptor specifically: Balanced CD4/CD8 phenotypes were observed for clones contracting from day 15 to 85, whereas a bias towards CD4+ was observed for a second wave of clones expanding from day 15 to 37. Contracting CD4+ clones appeared mostly in the CM and EM memory subsets, whereas CD8+ clones were enriched in EMRA. Some responding clones were detected in pre-infection memory, which suggested that pre-existing cross-reactive memory T cells had joined the SARS-CoV-2 response. Whether the second-wave clones peaking on day 37 were SARS-CoV-2 specific was not confirmed. Only a couple of mild cases were covered by the study, and larger cohorts that include severe cases with pre-infection samples were considered necessary.

Ficoll-Paque density gradient centrifugation was the method used to isolate PBMCs. On this clonotype itself: Its antigen is not yet known. It has no much larger one-base neighbor in the sample; base qualities were not kept.

CDR1 and CDR2 (SGHDN, FVKESK) derive from the germline V gene. The CDR3, from cysteine to phenylalanine, totals 14 residues. CDR3 DNA is the only sequence kept; it has 42 bases, read in frame from the first base. Trimming takes 0 bases from V and 6 bases from J, and the germline ends sit 12 bases apart. Instrument on record: Illumina NovaSeq 6000. Using 5'RACE with constant-segment primers, TCRalpha and TCRbeta cDNA libraries were constructed, with sample barcodes and unique molecular identifiers added in the process. Trizol reagent was used to extract RNA from every sample. The libraries were amplified in two PCR steps, and the second step added a second sample barcode and Illumina TruSeq adapters. Sequencing of libraries was performed on an Illumina NovaSeq with 2 x 150 bp paired-end reads. The paper's processing steps were these. Demultiplexing of reads and collapsing into UMI-guided consensus sequences were performed with migec v1.2.7. Using mixcr v2.1.11, the UMI consensuses were aligned to TRA and TRB V and J templates and assembled into clonotypes. A clonotype was counted as expanded or contracted only if both edgeR and NoisET called the change significant, with noise models trained on biological replicates. For edgeR calls, a false discovery rate-adjusted p below 0.01 and a log2 fold-change threshold of 1 were applied. As an exploratory analysis of dynamics, max-normalized trajectories of the 1000 most abundant clonotypes were examined by PCA with hierarchical clustering. Each responding clone was given a CD4 or CD8 phenotype based on the CD4+ and CD8+ repertoires, which had been sequenced separately. TCRdb reanalyzed the raw reads on its own, using fastp at Q25 for trimming and MiXCR for clone calling, and kept in-frame beta chains. Each record represents a unique CDR3 protein, reported with the most common genes and DNA among its rows. These V and J calls derive from TCRdb rather than the authors' analysis. In this sample the table shows just over 350,000 distinct CDR3 sequences, approximately 14% of which occur a single time. The ten largest make up around a fifth of the sample.

The source material was PBMCs or a T cell subset sorted from them (not recorded which). This TCR was recovered from a man younger than 30 who had mild COVID-19 (a few samples of this study predate the infection). The sample titles of this study are shuffled in the database, so cell type and time point are left out; the donor was told from shared clones. Recombination joined TRBV14 with TRBJ2-7; the D segment may tentatively be TRBD1 or TRBD2, each giving 5 matched bases. CDR3 protein: CASSQDMGRSEQYF. The nucleotide sequence reads as follows: TGTGCCAGCAGCCAAGATATGGGACGGAGCGAGCAGTACTTC.